The 12 T cell receptor beta chains below were found in one sample sequenced in a study of shared clonotypes between healthy human individuals. Produced via immunoSEQ multiplex PCR; TCRdb's table is partial and in-frame only. The sample includes about 2.1 million clones, about 94% seen only once; the top ten take about 1.6%. Naive CD8 cells comprised CD45RO-negative, CCR7-positively selected cells, excluding terminally differentiated effector memory CD45RA+ cells. The material sequenced was naive CD8+ T cells from PBMCs. The source is a man between 18 and 29 years old in good health. Some clones in this sample may be carry-over from other donors' samples.

The chain is built from TRBV27 and TRBJ1-2; 11 bases are shared with TRBD1. Germline assignment: CDR1 MNHEY and CDR2 SMNVEV (reference sequence). This CDR3 has 14 amino acids. The V gene end was trimmed by 6 bases and the J gene end by 6 bases; junction bases not matched to a gene: 6. The CDR3 nucleotides are TGTGCCAGCAGCTGGACAGGGGGCGGGGATGGCTACACCTTC. Translated, it gives CASSWTGGGDGYTF.

V is TRBV15 and J is TRBJ1-5; D unresolved. V was shortened by 1 base and J by 2 bases, with 12 bases between the two germline ends. The CDR3 runs to 16 residues. The germline V gene encodes CDR1 LNHNV and CDR2 YYDKDF (reference sequence). CDR3 in amino acids: CATSRVRVIGNQPQHF. The CDR3 DNA reads TGTGCCACCAGCAGAGTAAGGGTGATAGGCAATCAGCCCCAGCATTTT.

The V and J genes are TRBV6-1 and TRBJ2-7; D unclear. Germline V lookup: CDR1 MNHNS, CDR2 SASEGT. Trimming took 7 bases from V and 2 from J, leaving 15 bases between them. This CDR3 comprises 14 residues. The CDR3 coding sequence is TGTGCCAGCACCCCTCGCGAGGCAACCTACGAGCAGTACTTC. Translation gives CASTPREATYEQYF.

This clone has more than one count but fewer than ten. Different DNA sequences within this sample yield the same CDR3. The rearrangement joins TRBV9 to TRBJ2-1; D uncertain. The CDR3 length is 12 residues. V dropped 0 bases and J dropped 7 bases, with 5 bases sitting between them. Germline V gene lookup returns CDR1 SGDLS and CDR2 YYNGEE. CDR3: CASSVGVNEQFF. CDR3 in DNA: TGTGCCAGCAGCGTAGGGGTAAATGAGCAGTTCTTC.

This clone was recorded once. This chain's CDR3 is CASSLGAGVGNEQFF. The DNA for the CDR3 is TGTGCCAGCAGTTTGGGAGCGGGAGTGGGCAATGAGCAGTTCTTC. The rearrangement uses TRBV28 and TRBJ2-1; 8 bases line up with TRBD2. J lost 6 bases, V lost 3 bases, and 7 bases had no gene match. This CDR3 has 15 residues. Per the germline V gene, CDR1 is MDHEN and CDR2 is SYDVKM.

The V gene is TRBV4-1, the J gene TRBJ1-5; D gene uncertain. V lost 0 bases, J lost 3 bases, and 12 bases lay in between. The CDR3 loop spans 16 amino acids. Looked up from germline, CDR1 is MGHRA and CDR2 is YSYEKL. The CDR3 DNA sequence: TGCGCCAGCAGCCAAGAACTCGGCATTGCCAATCAGCCCCAGCATTTT. Its protein product is CASSQELGIANQPQHF.

This chain links TRBV4-1 with TRBJ1-1; D is unclear. Germline V gene lookup returns CDR1 MGHRA and CDR2 YSYEKL. The CDR3 totals 15 residues. V was trimmed by 3 bases and J by 0 bases, leaving 11 bases between them. CDR3 protein: CASSQDEGMNTEAFF. CDR3 nucleotides: TGCGCCAGCAGCCAGGACGAGGGAATGAACACTGAAGCTTTCTTT.

The chain links TRBV4-2 to TRBJ2-7, with D hard to call. Trimming cost V 8 bases and J 3 bases, with 20 bases left between them. The CDR3 consists of 15 residues. Germline V gene sequence: CDR1 LGHNA, CDR2 YNFKEQ. CDR3 nucleotides: TGTGCCAGCGGCCCCCGTGGCGTATCCCACTACGAGCAGTACTTC. This gives the protein CASGPRGVSHYEQYF.

The CDR3 nucleotides are TGTGCCAGCACTGAGAGAGGGGGCCGAAACACTGAAGCTTTCTTT. Protein: CASTERGGRNTEAFF. V usage is TRBV27 and J usage is TRBJ1-1; 7 bases align to TRBD1. J lost 2 bases, V lost 7 bases, and 10 bases had no gene match. CDR1 and CDR2 from the germline V gene are MNHEY and SMNVEV (reference sequence). The CDR3 spans 15 residues.

This chain connects TRBV9 to TRBJ1-1, with TRBD1 matching over 7 bases. Germline trimming cut 3 bases from V and 1 base from J; bases unmatched to any gene: 6. Germline assignment: CDR1 SGDLS and CDR2 YYNGEE. There are 15 residues in the CDR3. CDR3 region: CASSADRTGNTEAFF. Here the CDR3 DNA reads TGTGCCAGCAGCGCCGACCGGACAGGGAACACTGAAGCTTTCTTT.

V is TRBV2 and J is TRBJ2-7; perhaps TRBD1 as D (6 bases). This CDR3 region has 13 residues. V was clipped by 7 bases and J by 2 bases, with 12 bases between them. In germline, CDR1 is SNHLY, CDR2 FYNNEI. The CDR3 spells CASTVRGPYEQYF. The CDR3 DNA sequence: TGTGCCAGCACGGTCAGGGGCCCCTACGAGCAGTACTTC.

The chain employs TRBV28 and TRBJ1-2; 7 positions match TRBD1. The germline CDR1 and CDR2 sequences are MDHEN and SYDVKM. V shed 2 bases, J shed 5 bases, and the junction held 20 bases outside the gene matches. This CDR3 comprises 19 residues. Here the CDR3 reads CASSLDLMNTRDRGYGYTF. For the CDR3, the DNA is TGTGCCAGCAGTTTAGACCTGATGAATACCCGGGACAGAGGGTATGGCTACACCTTC.